The clone carrying this T cell receptor beta chain occurred once. Assay used: immunoSEQ multiplex PCR; TCRdb lists only in-frame clones, some missing. The data hold some 700,000 clones, with around 89% observed a single time. These data are taken from a study of shared T cell receptors in the human thymus. CDR3 length: 16 residues. Trimming left V 1 base short and J 7 bases short, with 20 bases between. The germline V gene has CDR1 MGHRA and CDR2 YSYEKL. This sample was also put to use in a study of human thymus T cells. That work states: Resections were taken during corrective heart surgery, and the thymus tissue came from these.

Sequencing was performed on thymocytes. The receptor's source is a boy younger than two with a congenital heart defect. This chain links TRBV4-1 with TRBJ2-7; D is perhaps TRBD2 (6 bases). CDR3 nucleotide sequence: TGCGCCAGCAGCCAAGGCCTGGCGGGAAGGTCGGGTGAGCAGTACTTC. It is translated as CASSQGLAGRSGEQYF.